These 29 T cell receptor beta chains were all obtained from the same sample, sequenced in a study of response to subunit inactivated influenza vaccine. TCRdb re-called the RT-PCR reads through MiXCR, storing one row per CDR3 protein. The table includes approximately 500,000 distinct CDR3 sequences, 13% detected once. This specimen was PBMCs from blood, taken roughly 48 days after vaccination. Every receptor here comes from a man aged 50 to 60 who received an inactivated influenza vaccine.

The CDR3 DNA follows: TGTGCCAGCAGTTCCCGACAGGGAAAGTTCTTC. The encoded protein is CASSSRQGKFF. This chain joins TRBV12-3 or TRBV12-4 and TRBJ2-1, with 7 bases aligning to TRBD1. CDR3 length: 11 residues. V lost 4 bases and J lost 14; bases outside the gene matches: 5.

The chain joins TRBV29-1 to TRBJ2-7; 8 bases fit TRBD2. The CDR3 has 18 amino acids. Germline CDR1 is SQVTM and CDR2 is ANQGSEA. With V trimmed by 6 bases and J by 6 bases, 25 bases remained unmatched. CDR3 sequence (DNA): TGCAGCGTACCCATCCCCCCTACTAGCGGATATTACCTGGGCGAGCAGTACTTC. Protein: CSVPIPPTSGYYLGEQYF.

The chain recombines TRBV12-3 or TRBV12-4 with TRBJ2-2, with D tentatively TRBD1 (5 bases). Trimming removed 2 bases at V and 2 bases at J, with 9 bases between. CDR3 size: 15 residues. The CDR3 sequence is CASSLNTGNTGELFF. The CDR3 nucleotides are TGTGCCAGCAGTTTAAATACAGGAAACACCGGGGAGCTGTTTTTT.

This sequence joins TRBV20-1 and TRBJ1-2, with a possible D match to TRBD1 (5 bases). The CDR3 is 13 amino acids. Germline lookup yields CDR1 DFQATT and CDR2 SNEGSKA (reference sequence). Trimming took 1 base from V and 6 from J, leaving 12 bases between them. DNA of the CDR3: TGCAGTGCTAGAGTTAAGGCAGGGCATGGCTACACCTTC. Its protein is CSARVKAGHGYTF.

This chain uses TRBV19 with TRBJ2-4; TRBD2 agrees at 10 bases. Losses at the gene ends were 6 bases for V and 4 bases for J; bases not matched to a gene: 15. The CDR3 is made up of 18 amino acids. Germline V gene sequence: CDR1 LNHDA, CDR2 SQIVND (reference sequence). The DNA for the CDR3 is TGTGCCAGTAGCGCCTTCATAGCGGGGGGAGTGTTAAAAAACATTCAGTACTTC. Amino acid sequence: CASSAFIAGGVLKNIQYF.

This sequence joins TRBV7-2 and TRBJ2-5, with TRBD2 identical over 10 bases. Trimming at V came to 6 bases and at J to 5 bases, leaving 9 bases not matched to a gene. The CDR3 has 15 amino acids. The germline V gene encodes CDR1 SGHTA and CDR2 FQGNSA. Written as DNA, the CDR3 is TGTGCCAGCAGTAAAGCGGGAGGGAGTCCCGAGACCCAGTACTTC. The encoded protein is CASSKAGGSPETQYF.

V is TRBV9 and J is TRBJ2-3; tentatively, D is TRBD2 (6 bases). Trimming took off 0 bases at V and 1 base at J, with 9 bases between the two ends. The CDR3 sequence is 15 residues long. Germline CDR1 and CDR2: SGDLS and YYNGEE. This CDR3 reads CASSVEEGRTDTQYF. Written as DNA, the CDR3 is TGTGCCAGCAGCGTAGAGGAGGGGCGCACAGATACGCAGTATTTT.

This chain uses TRBV28 with TRBJ2-7; maybe TRBD1 (5 bases). The CDR3 has 15 amino acids. Per germline, CDR1 MDHEN and CDR2 SYDVKM. Trimming pared 3 bases from V and 4 bases from J, leaving 16 bases between. CDR3 in amino acids: CASSFQGFPTYEQYF. CDR3 in DNA: TGTGCCAGCAGTTTTCAGGGCTTTCCCACATACGAGCAGTACTTC.

The chain has TRBV10-3 and TRBJ2-7; 10 bases are a match to TRBD2. The trim removed 10 bases at V and 5 bases at J, leaving 8 bases unmatched. This CDR3 comprises 13 residues. Germline CDR1 ENHRY, CDR2 SYGVKD. Written as DNA, the CDR3 is TGTGCCACACGGACTAGCGGTCCCCACGAGCAGTACTTC. It codes for CATRTSGPHEQYF.

The J gene is TRBJ2-7, the V gene TRBV5-1, with 9 bases identical to TRBD1. J gave up 7 bases and V 4 bases, and 9 bases lay outside the gene matches. From germline, CDR1 is SGHRS and CDR2 YFSETQ. The CDR3 is 14 amino acids. CDR3 coding DNA: TGCGCCAGCAGCGCATACGGACAGGGGAGAGAGCAGTACTTC. Its protein is CASSAYGQGREQYF.

This clonotype came up a few times. The genes are TRBV27 and TRBJ2-5; 8 nucleotides line up with TRBD1. The length of the CDR3 is 12 residues. Trimming cost V 5 bases and J 7 bases; bases outside gene matches: 3. Germline V gives CDR1 MNHEY, CDR2 SMNVEV (reference sequence). The CDR3 nucleotides read TGTGCCAGCAGTACAGGGGGAGGGACCCAGTACTTC. It encodes CASSTGGGTQYF.

The V and J genes are TRBV20-1 and TRBJ2-1; 14 nucleotides line up with TRBD2. Germline CDR1 is DFQATT and CDR2 is SNEGSKA (reference sequence). This CDR3 region has 20 residues. V lost 2 bases and J lost 0; bases outside the gene matches: 12. The CDR3 region is CSARFNTGLAGAGSYNEQFF. CDR3 DNA sequence: TGCAGTGCTAGATTTAATACGGGACTAGCGGGAGCGGGCTCCTACAATGAGCAGTTCTTC.

This clonotype occurred a few times. The DNA for the CDR3 is TGTGCCAGCAGTTACTCCGGGACACTGAGTCGGGAGCAGTACTTC. The encoded protein is CASSYSGTLSREQYF. The chain is built from TRBV6-5 and TRBJ2-7, with D perhaps matching TRBD1 (6 bases). V was cut by 0 bases and J by 7 bases, with 16 bases left in between. Germline CDR1 MNHEY, CDR2 SVGAGI. The length of the CDR3 is 15 residues.

This clonotype was counted only a few times. The rearrangement links TRBV14 to TRBJ2-1; D not resolved. The CDR3 spans 11 residues. V was cut by 8 bases and J by 6 bases, with 8 bases left in between. Looked up from germline, CDR1 is SGHDN and CDR2 is FVKESK. CDR3 bases: TGTGCCAGCGGTTGGGGCAATGAGCAGTTCTTC. Amino acid sequence: CASGWGNEQFF.

The chain carries TRBV4-3 and TRBJ2-1; 9 bases align to TRBD2. Germline CDR1 and CDR2: LGHNA and YSLEER. This CDR3 spans 16 amino acids. Losses at the gene ends were 1 base for V and 4 bases for J; bases not matched to a gene: 5. The DNA for the CDR3 is TGCGCCAGCAGCCAAGCACCTAGCGGGACGTACAATGAGCAGTTCTTC. Encoded protein: CASSQAPSGTYNEQFF.

This clonotype was observed at least ten times. This rearrangement joins TRBV20-1 to TRBJ2-7, with 7 nucleotides matching TRBD2. Germline-derived CDR1 and CDR2 are DFQATT and SNEGSKA (reference sequence). Trimming took 7 bases from V and 3 from J; bases not matched to a gene: 6. CDR3 length: 12 amino acids. CDR3 in amino acids: CSGSSGRYEQYF. CDR3 nucleotides: TGCAGTGGGTCTAGCGGTCGCTACGAGCAGTACTTC.

A few counts support this clonotype. The CDR3 DNA reads as TGTGCCATCAGCCCCCTCGGGCAGCAAGCGTCCTACGAGCAGTACTTC. Translation: CAISPLGQQASYEQYF. V and J are TRBV10-3 and TRBJ2-7; D unclear. Germline V gene lookup returns CDR1 ENHRY and CDR2 SYGVKD. The CDR3 consists of 16 residues. Between the trimmed V and J ends, which lost 6 bases and 1 base, there was a span of 19 bases.

This clonotype was seen a few times. This chain links TRBV20-1 with TRBJ2-7; 8 bases are a match to TRBD1. Germline lookup yields CDR1 DFQATT and CDR2 SNEGSKA (reference sequence). This CDR3 is built from 12 residues. J lost 5 bases, V lost 3 bases, and 3 bases had no gene match. The CDR3 DNA is TGCAGTGCTAGCAGGGGGCGCCACGAGCAGTACTTC. It yields the protein CSASRGRHEQYF.

Ten or more counts support this clonotype. The chain recombines TRBV20-1 with TRBJ2-3; D unresolved. Trimming took off 2 bases at V and 0 bases at J, with 9 bases between the two ends. The CDR3 has 14 amino acids. The germline V gene has CDR1 DFQATT and CDR2 SNEGSKA (reference sequence). The CDR3 spells CSARSGSSTDTQYF. The DNA of the CDR3 is TGCAGTGCTAGATCTGGGTCTAGCACAGATACGCAGTATTTT.

This clonotype was seen a few times. The genes are TRBV5-1 and TRBJ2-4; the D is unclear. The CDR3 runs 14 residues. Deletions cut 0 bases from V and 3 bases from J, with 7 bases between. The V gene's germline CDR1 is SGHRS and CDR2 YFSETQ. Here the CDR3 reads CASSLGESKNIQYF. In DNA form, the CDR3 reads TGCGCCAGCAGCTTGGGGGAAAGCAAAAACATTCAGTACTTC.

Of note for this clonotype: The CDR3 carries no conserved terminal phenylalanine or tryptophan, so it likely arises from a read error. The chain joins TRBV7-9 to TRBJ2-2; D is perhaps TRBD1 or TRBD2 (5 bases each). This CDR3 comprises 17 residues. From germline, CDR1 is SEHNR and CDR2 FQNEAQ (reference sequence). This CDR3 reads CASSLAQTAENTGELFL. The DNA of the CDR3 is TGTGCCAGCAGCCTAGCACAGACAGCCGAAAACACCGGGGAGCTGTTTCTT.

There are a few counts of this clonotype. The rearrangement links TRBV28 to TRBJ2-7; the match to TRBD2 covers 15 bases. CDR3 size: 16 residues. V was clipped by 5 bases and J by 6 bases; unmatched bases: 8. The germline gives CDR1 MDHEN, CDR2 SYDVKM. This CDR3 reads CASSLPGLAGGGEQYF. CDR3 nucleotides: TGTGCCAGCAGTCTCCCCGGACTAGCGGGGGGGGGCGAGCAGTACTTC.

V is TRBV9 and J is TRBJ2-7; D is tentatively TRBD1 or TRBD2 (5 bases each). Germline loops: CDR1 SGDLS, CDR2 YYNGEE. V lost 0 bases, J lost 7 bases, and 11 bases lay in between. CDR3 size: 13 residues. CDR3 loop: CASSVETNREQYF. The CDR3 DNA reads as TGTGCCAGCAGCGTAGAGACTAACAGGGAGCAGTACTTC.

This clonotype came up a few times. The V call is TRBV10-3, the J call TRBJ1-5; 10 nucleotides line up with TRBD1. This CDR3 has 16 amino acids. Germline V gene data show CDR1 as ENHRY and CDR2 as SYGVKD. Losses at the gene ends were 3 bases for V and 1 base for J; bases not matched to a gene: 3. CDR3 region: CAISEGTGVSNQPQHF. For the CDR3, the DNA is TGTGCCATCAGTGAAGGGACAGGGGTAAGCAATCAGCCCCAGCATTTT.

V usage is TRBV14 and J usage is TRBJ2-6, with TRBD1 as a possible D gene (6 bases). This CDR3 has 16 residues. V was pared by 2 bases and J by 4 bases, with 12 bases between. The germline CDR1 and CDR2 sequences are SGHDN and FVKESK. In DNA, the CDR3 is TGTGCCAGCAGCCAACGTAGGGGGACCGGGGCCAACGTCCTGACTTTC. This codes for CASSQRRGTGANVLTF.

This clonotype was seen a few times. This chain connects TRBV6-5 to TRBJ2-5; maybe TRBD1 (6 bases). Germline loops: CDR1 MNHEY, CDR2 SVGAGI. The V end lost 0 bases, the J end lost 2 bases, and 13 bases lay between the germline ends. This CDR3 region has 16 residues. CDR3 loop: CASSYSGTRGQETQYF. Here the CDR3 DNA reads TGTGCCAGCAGTTACTCTGGCACTAGGGGGCAAGAGACCCAGTACTTC.

This clonotype was observed a few times. The chain is built from TRBV12-3 or TRBV12-4 and TRBJ1-5; the D is unclear. The ends were cut back, 5 bases at V and 4 bases at J, with 12 bases in the middle. The CDR3 is 14 amino acids. CDR3 in amino acids: CASSLLLVNQPQHF. Written as DNA, the CDR3 is TGTGCCAGCAGTCTACTGCTTGTAAATCAGCCCCAGCATTTT.

J is TRBJ2-6 and V is TRBV30, with D tentatively TRBD1 (6 bases). CDR1 is GTSNPN and CDR2 is SVGIG in the germline V gene (reference sequence). The CDR3 is 17 residues long. The germline V and J ends were trimmed by 0 bases and 3 bases, with 15 bases remaining between them. In DNA form, the CDR3 reads TGTGCCTGGAGTGTAGGGACACTGATATTTGGGGCCAACGTCCTGACTTTC. Protein: CAWSVGTLIFGANVLTF.

Only a few counts were recorded for this clonotype. The rearrangement uses TRBV5-1 and TRBJ1-4; D remains ambiguous. Germline V lookup: CDR1 SGHRS, CDR2 YFSETQ. CDR3 length: 16 residues. Trimming pared 4 bases from V and 8 bases from J, leaving 21 bases between. This CDR3 reads CASSDGYNLRGEKLFF. In nucleotides, the CDR3 is TGCGCCAGCAGCGATGGATACAACCTTAGAGGGGAAAAACTGTTTTTT.